The 2 T cell receptor beta chains below were found in one sample sequenced in a study of spatial heterogeneity in lung cancer. From the 5' RACE reads, TCRdb called clonotypes with MiXCR, one entry per CDR3 protein. The profile shows several thousand distinct CDR3 sequences, about 16% of them singletons. Indicated time point: sample taken at primary tumor resection. Sequencing used normal lung tissue next to the tumor, obtained at surgery. The receptors were sampled from a male donor with early-stage non-small cell lung cancer.

At least ten counts were recorded for this clonotype. The chain recombines TRBV7-2 with TRBJ1-2; 8 bases line up with TRBD1. V trimming: 5 bases; J trimming: 0 bases; junction bases outside the gene matches: 8. This CDR3 region has 16 residues. Looked up from germline, CDR1 is SGHTA and CDR2 is FQGNSA. CDR3 amino acids: CASSPRGQGTNYGYTF. CDR3 bases: TGTGCCAGCAGCCCTAGAGGACAGGGCACTAACTATGGCTACACCTTC.

This clonotype was seen a few times. This sequence joins TRBV20-1 and TRBJ2-2; 7 bases map to TRBD2. The V and J ends lost 6 bases and 0 bases, in that order; junction bases with no gene match: 1. The germline V gene has CDR1 DFQATT and CDR2 SNEGSKA (reference sequence). The CDR3 has 13 residues. CDR3 sequence (DNA): TGCAGTGCCCTAGCGGCGAACACCGGGGAGCTGTTTTTT. It encodes CSALAANTGELFF.